This record looks at one T cell receptor (beta chain) sequence and its context. The data are from a study of shared clonotypes between healthy human individuals. About the study: Per donor, three plates held CD4 naive cells, three held CD4 memory, two held CD8 naive and one held CD8 memory.

V shed 9 bases and J shed 4 bases, with 19 bases lying between them. Germline CDR1 reads MNHNY; CDR2 reads SVGAGI (reference sequence). This CDR3 spans 15 amino acids. Both CD45RO+ cells and CCR7-negative CD45RA+ TemRA cells were combined to make up CD8 memory. Researchers divided each subset's genomic DNA evenly across several immunoSEQ plates. The table came from immunoSEQ multiplex PCR; TCRdb's copy has only in-frame clones and leaves some out. The table has a few hundred thousand clones, around 90% seen once. This TCR was recovered from a young man in good health. The chain carries TRBV6-6 and TRBJ2-1; TRBD1 is a possible D gene (7 bases). What was sequenced was memory CD8+ T cells sorted from blood. The subset is: CD45RO+ cells pooled with CCR7-negative TemRA cells. The CDR3 is CASFPGGGGYNEQFF. CDR3 nucleotides: TGTGCCAGTTTCCCAGGGGGAGGAGGATACAATGAGCAGTTCTTC.